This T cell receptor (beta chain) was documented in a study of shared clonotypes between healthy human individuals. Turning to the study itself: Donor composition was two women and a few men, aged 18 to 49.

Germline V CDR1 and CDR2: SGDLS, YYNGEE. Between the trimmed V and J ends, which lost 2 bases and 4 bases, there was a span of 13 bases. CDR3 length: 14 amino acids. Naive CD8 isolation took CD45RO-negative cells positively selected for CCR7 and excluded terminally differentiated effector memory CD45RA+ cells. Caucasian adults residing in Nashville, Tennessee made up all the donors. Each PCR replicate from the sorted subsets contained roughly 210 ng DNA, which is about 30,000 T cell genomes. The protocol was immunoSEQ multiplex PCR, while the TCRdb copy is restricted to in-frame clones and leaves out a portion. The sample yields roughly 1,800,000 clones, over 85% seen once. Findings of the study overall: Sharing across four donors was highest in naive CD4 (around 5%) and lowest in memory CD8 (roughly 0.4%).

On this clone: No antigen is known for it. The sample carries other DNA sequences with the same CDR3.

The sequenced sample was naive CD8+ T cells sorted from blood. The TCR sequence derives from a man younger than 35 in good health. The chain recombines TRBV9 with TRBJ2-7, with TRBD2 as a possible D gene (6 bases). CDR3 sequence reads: CASSVGGAAYEQYF. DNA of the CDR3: TGTGCCAGCAGCGTCGGCGGGGCGGCGTACGAGCAGTACTTC.